A selection of T cell receptor beta chains follows, all from one sample in a study of shared clonotypes between healthy human individuals. Data came from immunoSEQ multiplex PCR; TCRdb stores just in-frame clones and leaves some out. The table has approximately 2.5 million clones, over 85% seen once. The sample was naive CD4+ T cells from PBMCs. Source of these receptors: a man aged 18 to 29 in good health. Some clones in this sample may be carry-over from other donors' samples. Each CDR3 is given with its conserved first and last residue. D genes are given only for firm matches. Clone size is shown for a subset of rows, as once, few, many or a class of expanded clone.

V gene	J gene	clone size	D gene	CDR3 protein	CDR3 DNA
TRBV7-9	TRBJ1-2	NA	TRBD1	CASSLGGTGRKYGYTF	TGTGCCAGCAGCTTAGGAGGGACAGGGAGGAAATATGGCTACACCTTC
TRBV19	TRBJ1-1	NA	TRBD1	CASSTGGANTEAFF	TGTGCCAGTAGTACAGGGGGCGCGAACACTGAAGCTTTCTTT
TRBV2	TRBJ1-5	NA	TRBD1	CASSWTGGQPQHF	TGTGCCAGCAGCTGGACAGGGGGTCAGCCCCAGCATTTT
TRBV28	TRBJ2-5	NA	TRBD2	CASITGGAGAYQETQYF	TGTGCCAGCATTACCGGGGGGGCGGGAGCGTACCAAGAGACCCAGTACTTC
TRBV18	TRBJ2-1	NA	NA	CASSPRQMYEQFF	TGTGCCAGCTCACCTCGACAAATGTATGAGCAGTTCTTC
TRBV18	TRBJ1-5	NA	TRBD1	CASSPDPGQSNQPQHF	TGTGCCAGCTCACCGGATCCGGGACAGAGCAATCAGCCCCAGCATTTT
TRBV6-6	TRBJ1-5	NA	NA	CASSLKEGQPQHF	TGTGCCAGCAGTTTAAAAGAGGGTCAGCCCCAGCATTTT
TRBV7-6	TRBJ2-5	NA	NA	CASSLSSKTQYF	TGTGCCAGCAGCTTATCCTCGAAGACCCAGTACTTC
TRBV15	TRBJ2-3	NA	NA	CATSSEAGFYTQYF	TGTGCCACCAGCAGCGAAGCAGGGTTCTATACGCAGTATTTT
TRBV2	TRBJ2-7	NA	NA	CASRETQAYEQYF	TGTGCCAGCAGGGAAACTCAAGCCTACGAGCAGTACTTC
TRBV27	TRBJ2-1	NA	TRBD2	CASSFPGLAGSYNEQFF	TGTGCCAGCAGTTTCCCGGGACTAGCGGGCTCCTACAATGAGCAGTTCTTC
TRBV5-1	TRBJ2-4	NA	NA	CASSLEGGTKNIQYF	TGCGCCAGCAGCTTAGAAGGGGGGACCAAAAACATTCAGTACTTC
TRBV7-9	TRBJ2-5	NA	NA	CASSPTRETQYF	TGTGCCAGCAGCCCAACGAGAGAGACCCAGTACTTC
TRBV28	TRBJ2-7	NA	TRBD1	CASSKPGQGLYEQYF	TGTGCCAGCAGTAAACCGGGACAGGGGCTCTACGAGCAGTACTTC
TRBV29-1	TRBJ2-7	NA	NA	CSVGQSDYEQYF	TGCAGCGTTGGCCAGTCCGACTACGAGCAGTACTTC
TRBV5-1	TRBJ2-1	NA	NA	CASSPGTGRSLAEQFF	TGCGCCAGCAGCCCCGGGACTGGCAGGAGTTTAGCTGAGCAGTTCTTC
TRBV7-6	TRBJ2-6	NA	NA	CASSLIGNGANVLTF	TGTGCCAGCAGCTTGATAGGGAACGGGGCCAACGTCCTGACTTTC
TRBV15	TRBJ2-5	once	NA	CATSTLKGETQYF	TGTGCCACCAGCACTCTAAAGGGCGAGACCCAGTACTTC
TRBV6-1	TRBJ2-7	NA	NA	CASSVYRVYEQYF	TGTGCCAGCAGCGTCTACAGGGTCTACGAGCAGTACTTC
TRBV6-5	TRBJ2-7	NA	NA	CASSYGGGGAYEQYF	TGTGCCAGCAGTTACGGAGGGGGGGGAGCCTACGAGCAGTACTTC
TRBV7-9	TRBJ1-2	NA	NA	CASSRLRGTSFYGYTF	TGTGCCAGCAGTCGACTTAGGGGCACGTCATTCTATGGCTACACCTTC
TRBV28	TRBJ2-7	NA	TRBD1	CASNGPRDSCF	TGTGCCAGCAATGGACCTCGGGACAGTTGCTTC
TRBV7-3	TRBJ2-3	NA	TRBD2	CASSLGLAGVVDTQYF	TGTGCCAGCAGCTTAGGACTAGCGGGAGTGGTAGATACGCAGTATTTT
TRBV6-6	TRBJ1-4	NA	NA	CASSYSKSGLNEKLFF	TGTGCCAGCAGTTACTCAAAATCAGGTTTGAATGAAAAACTGTTTTTT
TRBV5-1	TRBJ1-3	NA	NA	CASSLAGPRFGNTIYF	TGCGCCAGCAGCTTGGCCGGCCCGAGATTCGGAAACACCATATATTTT
TRBV9	TRBJ2-1	NA	NA	CASSHAGGYNEQFF	TGTGCCAGCAGCCACGCCGGTGGATACAATGAGCAGTTCTTC
TRBV27	TRBJ2-3	NA	TRBD1	CASNKGALGDTQYF	TGTGCCAGCAATAAGGGGGCGCTTGGAGATACGCAGTATTTT
TRBV2	TRBJ1-5	NA	NA	CASSAGSRDQPQHF	TGTGCCAGCAGTGCAGGGTCGAGGGATCAGCCCCAGCATTTT
TRBV19	TRBJ2-2	NA	TRBD1	CASRLLGTGVANTGELFF	TGTGCCAGTAGGCTTCTTGGGACAGGGGTAGCGAACACCGGGGAGCTGTTTTTT
TRBV7-2	TRBJ2-7	NA	TRBD1	CASSPRGAGTGGYEQYF	TGTGCCAGCAGCCCACGGGGGGCCGGGACAGGGGGCTACGAGCAGTACTTC
TRBV11-2	TRBJ2-5	NA	TRBD2	CASSPRTSGEQETQYF	TGTGCCAGCAGCCCCCGGACTAGCGGGGAACAAGAGACCCAGTACTTC
TRBV28	TRBJ1-1	NA	TRBD1	CASSLQGGINTEAFF	TGTGCCAGCAGTTTACAGGGGGGGATCAACACTGAAGCTTTCTTT
TRBV6-5	TRBJ1-6	once	NA	CASSYSADYNSPLHF	TGTGCCAGCAGTTACTCGGCTGATTATAATTCACCCCTCCACTTT
TRBV2	TRBJ2-1	NA	NA	CASSASTSLEFF	TGTGCCAGCAGTGCATCCACTAGTCTGGAGTTCTTC
TRBV9	TRBJ1-4	NA	TRBD1	CASSPDRGFSTNEKLFF	TGTGCCAGCAGCCCCGACAGGGGGTTCTCAACTAATGAAAAACTGTTTTTT
TRBV27	TRBJ2-7	NA	TRBD2	CASSLSALAGGYEQYF	TGTGCCAGCAGTTTATCGGCGCTAGCGGGAGGGTACGAGCAGTACTTC
TRBV19	TRBJ1-3	NA	NA	CARSRQISGNTIYF	TGTGCCAGGTCGAGACAGATTTCTGGAAACACCATATATTTT
TRBV5-6	TRBJ2-3	NA	NA	CASSLVWTASTDTQYF	TGTGCCAGCAGCTTGGTATGGACAGCTAGCACAGATACGCAGTATTTT
TRBV11-2	TRBJ2-1	NA	NA	CASSLLYNEQFF	TGTGCCAGCAGCTTACTCTACAATGAGCAGTTCTTC
TRBV18	TRBJ2-1	NA	NA	CASSQELGGFF	TGTGCCAGCTCGCAAGAATTAGGGGGGTTCTTC
TRBV5-1	TRBJ2-3	NA	NA	CASSPRTERTDTQYF	TGCGCCAGCAGCCCCCGGACAGAACGCACAGATACGCAGTATTTT
TRBV18	TRBJ2-2	NA	NA	CASSPRGPSSGELFF	TGTGCCAGCTCACCTCGGGGCCCGTCGTCCGGGGAGCTGTTTTTT
TRBV5-1	TRBJ1-3	NA	NA	CASSLVAGISGNTIYF	TGCGCCAGCAGCTTGGTAGCTGGGATCTCTGGAAACACCATATATTTT
TRBV6-5	TRBJ2-7	NA	NA	CASSYRPQGPPYEQYF	TGTGCCAGCAGTTACCGACCCCAGGGGCCCCCCTACGAGCAGTACTTC
TRBV7-2	TRBJ1-2	once	NA	CASSLGRGRDYGYTF	TGTGCCAGCAGCTTGGGGCGGGGACGGGACTATGGCTACACCTTC